This is a list of T cell receptor beta chains from one sample in a study of T-cell memory formation after mild COVID-19. Using its own MiXCR run on the 5' RACE reads, TCRdb lists one record per CDR3 protein. The repertoire holds about 130,000 distinct CDR3 sequences, with 16% as singletons. The sequenced sample consisted of PBMCs or a T cell subset sorted from them (not recorded which). The receptor source for this set is an adult woman who had mild COVID-19 (a few samples of this study predate the infection). Cell type and time point are not known. Each CDR3 is given with its conserved first and last residue. The order of the fields is J gene, D gene, V gene, clone size, CDR3 protein, CDR3 DNA. D genes are given only for firm matches. Rows give clone size only sometimes, using once, few, many, or a class for an expanded clone.

>TRBJ2-3|.|TRBV7-9|.
CASSSPASDTDTQYF
TGTGCCAGCAGCTCGCCAGCCTCTGACACAGATACGCAGTATTTT
>TRBJ2-4|.|TRBV11-1|few
CASSPRGSLVTKNIQYF
TGTGCCAGCAGCCCCCGGGGCAGTTTAGTTACCAAAAACATTCAGTACTTC
>TRBJ2-1|TRBD2|TRBV29-1|few
CSVVGGSSYNEQFF
TGCAGCGTTGTGGGCGGGAGCTCCTACAATGAGCAGTTCTTC
>TRBJ2-3|TRBD2|TRBV4-1|.
CASSQGLAGGTDTQYF
TGCGCCAGCAGCCAAGGTCTAGCGGGGGGCACAGATACGCAGTATTTT
>TRBJ2-2|.|TRBV4-3|few
CASSQVVRGTGELFF
TGCGCCAGCAGCCAAGTTGTTAGGGGCACCGGGGAGCTGTTTTTT
>TRBJ1-1|TRBD1|TRBV6-6|few
CASSRPGGTEAFF
TGTGCCAGCAGTCGACCAGGGGGCACTGAAGCTTTCTTT
>TRBJ2-1|TRBD2|TRBV7-6|few
CASSLVKEREGRRNEQFF
TGTGCCAGCAGCTTAGTGAAAGAGCGGGAGGGCCGACGGAATGAGCAGTTCTTC
>TRBJ2-1|TRBD2|TRBV5-1|.
CASRRTSGILDEQFF
TGCGCCAGCCGGCGGACTAGCGGGATTCTCGATGAGCAGTTCTTC
>TRBJ2-5|TRBD1|TRBV5-1|.
CASRRQGKEGQETQYF
TGCGCCAGCAGGAGACAGGGTAAAGAGGGACAAGAGACCCAGTACTTC
>TRBJ2-7|TRBD2|TRBV7-9|few
CASSPRLAGISYEQYF
TGTGCCAGCAGCCCGAGACTAGCGGGGATTTCCTACGAGCAGTACTTC
>TRBJ2-5|.|TRBV9|few
CASSVGRGRETQYF
TGTGCCAGCAGCGTAGGGCGGGGTCGGGAGACCCAGTACTTC
>TRBJ2-1|TRBD2|TRBV27|few
CASSPAGGPTGEQFF
TGTGCCAGCAGTCCAGCGGGAGGTCCTACGGGTGAGCAGTTCTTC
>TRBJ1-5|.|TRBV12-3/TRBV12-4|.
CASSLRDSNQPQHF
TGTGCCAGCAGTTTACGGGATAGCAATCAGCCCCAGCATTTT
>TRBJ2-1|.|TRBV18|few
CASSERAEQFF
TGTGCCAGCTCGGAAAGGGCTGAGCAGTTCTTC
>TRBJ2-1|TRBD2|TRBV10-3|.
CAISVLTSSSGGASYNEQFF
TGTGCCATCAGTGTACTGACTTCGAGTAGCGGGGGGGCGTCATACAATGAGCAGTTCTTC
>TRBJ2-7|.|TRBV4-1|few
CASSHPQTTYEQYF
TGCGCCAGCAGCCACCCGCAGACAACCTACGAGCAGTACTTC
>TRBJ2-2|.|TRBV7-2|many
CASSLARVNTGELFF
TGTGCCAGCAGCTTAGCCAGGGTGAACACCGGGGAGCTGTTTTTT
>TRBJ2-5|.|TRBV12-5|.
CASVAIQETQYF
TGTGCTAGTGTAGCGATCCAAGAGACCCAGTACTTC
>TRBJ1-2|.|TRBV4-1|few
CASSQDSEGANYGYTF
TGCGCCAGCAGCCAAGATTCAGAGGGGGCTAACTATGGCTACACCTTC
>TRBJ2-7|.|TRBV19|few
CASSIESGLTYEQYF
TGTGCCAGTAGTATTGAATCGGGACTTACCTACGAGCAGTACTTC
>TRBJ1-5|TRBD1|TRBV19|.
CASNTRDRTKPQHF
TGTGCCAGTAACACTAGGGACAGGACGAAGCCCCAGCATTTT
>TRBJ2-3|.|TRBV6-2/TRBV6-3|.
CASSYSAGTQYF
TGTGCCAGCAGTTACTCTGCGGGTACCCAGTATTTT
>TRBJ1-2|.|TRBV3-1|.
CASSPDTRYGYTF
TGTGCCAGCAGCCCGGACACGAGATATGGCTACACCTTC
>TRBJ2-7|.|TRBV5-1|many
CASSTDNSYEQYF
TGCGCCAGCAGCACTGACAACTCCTACGAGCAGTACTTC
>TRBJ1-1|.|TRBV6-6|.
CASSYPRPGPMNTEAFF
TGTGCCAGCAGTTACCCTAGGCCGGGTCCAATGAACACTGAAGCTTTCTTT
>TRBJ1-1|.|TRBV5-1|.
CASSWSTDEAFF
TGCGCCAGCAGCTGGAGTACGGATGAAGCTTTCTTT
>TRBJ1-5|.|TRBV12-3/TRBV12-4|.
CASSLAGDNQPQHF
TGTGCCAGCAGTTTGGCAGGGGACAATCAGCCCCAGCATTTT
>TRBJ1-5|.|TRBV30|.
CAWSGGFNQPQHF
TGTGCCTGGAGTGGGGGGTTCAATCAGCCCCAGCATTTT
>TRBJ2-7|TRBD2|TRBV12-3/TRBV12-4|few
CASSLPGLAGEQYF
TGTGCCAGCAGTTTGCCCGGACTAGCGGGCGAGCAGTACTTC
>TRBJ1-2|TRBD1|TRBV7-9|.
CASSLAGVQGANGYTF
TGTGCCAGCAGCTTAGCGGGGGTACAGGGGGCTAATGGCTACACCTTC
>TRBJ1-5|.|TRBV6-2/TRBV6-3|few
CASSYSLGGAEQPQHF
TGTGCCAGCAGTTACTCCCTGGGGGGGGCTGAACAGCCCCAGCATTTT
>TRBJ2-1|TRBD2|TRBV5-1|few
CASSLAGGAAEQFF
TGCGCCAGCAGCTTAGCGGGGGGCGCGGCTGAGCAGTTCTTC
>TRBJ2-3|.|TRBV6-5|few
CASSPGPSGWADTQYF
TGTGCCAGCAGCCCCGGGCCATCAGGGTGGGCAGATACGCAGTATTTT
>TRBJ2-3|TRBD2|TRBV14|.
CASSQRLAVITDTQYF
TGTGCCAGCAGCCAAAGGCTAGCGGTCATCACAGATACGCAGTATTTT
>TRBJ2-5|.|TRBV18|.
CASSPDGPLWETQYF
TGTGCCAGCTCACCAGATGGCCCTCTTTGGGAGACCCAGTACTTC
>TRBJ1-1|TRBD1|TRBV20-1|few
CSASRGGTEAFF
TGCAGTGCTAGCAGGGGGGGCACTGAAGCTTTCTTT
>TRBJ1-2|.|TRBV24-1|.
CATSEGSYGYTF
TGTGCCACCAGTGAGGGATCCTATGGCTACACCTTC
>TRBJ2-3|TRBD2|TRBV24-1|.
CATSSPLAGELDTQYF
TGTGCCACCAGTTCCCCACTAGCGGGAGAATTAGATACGCAGTATTTT
>TRBJ2-7|TRBD1|TRBV5-1|many
CASSPGTGVFYEQYF
TGCGCCAGCAGCCCCGGGACAGGGGTGTTCTACGAGCAGTACTTC
>TRBJ2-4|.|TRBV5-1|.
CASSPTWDKFGIQYF
TGCGCCAGCAGCCCAACTTGGGACAAGTTCGGCATTCAGTACTTC
>TRBJ2-1|TRBD2|TRBV7-3|few
CASSYFGTSGSYNEQFF
TGTGCCAGCAGCTATTTCGGGACTAGCGGGAGCTACAATGAGCAGTTCTTC
>TRBJ2-5|.|TRBV29-1|few
CSVVGGSKETQYF
TGCAGCGTTGTTGGGGGATCCAAAGAGACCCAGTACTTC
>TRBJ1-5|.|TRBV24-1|few
CATSDVDRNQPQHF
TGTGCCACCAGTGATGTTGACAGAAATCAGCCCCAGCATTTT
>TRBJ2-1|TRBD2|TRBV6-2/TRBV6-3|few
CASLPAGAKGQFF
TGTGCCAGCTTACCAGCGGGAGCTAAAGGGCAGTTCTTC
>TRBJ2-7|.|TRBV27|.
CASSPILASSYEQYF
TGTGCCAGCAGCCCGATACTTGCGAGCTCCTACGAGCAGTACTTC
>TRBJ2-1|.|TRBV18|.
CASSPLPRWDNEQFF
TGTGCCAGCTCACCACTACCCCGATGGGACAATGAGCAGTTCTTC
>TRBJ2-1|TRBD2|TRBV14|few
CASSYTGTSGRSYNEQFF
TGTGCCAGCAGCTATACCGGGACTAGCGGGAGATCCTACAATGAGCAGTTCTTC
>TRBJ2-3|TRBD2|TRBV5-1|few
CASRLTSGGTDTQYF
TGCGCCAGCAGACTGACTAGCGGGGGGACAGATACGCAGTATTTT
>TRBJ1-1|TRBD1|TRBV29-1|few
CSVKTGPMNTEAFF
TGCAGCGTTAAGACAGGGCCCATGAACACTGAAGCTTTCTTT
>TRBJ1-2|.|TRBV27|.
CASSLSEGNGYTF
TGTGCCAGCAGTTTATCGGAGGGAAACGGCTACACCTTC
>TRBJ1-5|TRBD1|TRBV20-1|few
CSAGDRGRFQPQHF
TGCAGTGCGGGGGACAGGGGGCGCTTTCAGCCCCAGCATTTT
>TRBJ2-1|TRBD1|TRBV7-9|once
CASSFYRGDHNEQFF
TGTGCCAGCAGCTTTTACAGGGGCGACCACAATGAGCAGTTCTTC
>TRBJ2-5|.|TRBV29-1|.
CSVEGGYREETQYF
TGCAGCGTTGAAGGGGGTTACAGGGAAGAGACCCAGTACTTC
>TRBJ2-5|TRBD1|TRBV29-1|.
CSAGALVGDRPGETQYF
TGCAGCGCGGGGGCTCTGGTTGGGGACAGGCCGGGTGAGACCCAGTACTTC
>TRBJ1-2|.|TRBV15|.
CATSSNPGEVGYGYTF
TGTGCCACCAGCAGCAACCCAGGGGAGGTGGGATATGGCTACACCTTC
>TRBJ2-1|.|TRBV4-1|.
CASSQEGPGWNEQFF
TGCGCCAGCAGCCAAGAGGGGCCAGGGTGGAATGAGCAGTTCTTC
>TRBJ2-7|TRBD2|TRBV27|many
CASSLLAGPSYEQYF
TGTGCCAGCAGTTTGTTAGCGGGGCCCTCCTACGAGCAGTACTTC